Shown below are 6 T cell receptor beta chains from a single sample sequenced in a study of blood T cell repertoires in COVID-19. The repertoire was sequenced with immunoSEQ multiplex PCR; TCRdb's copy has only in-frame clones and lacks some. This table holds fewer than 55,000 clones, around 81% found once. The sequenced material came from peripheral blood. All receptors derive from a woman over 75 with COVID-19, enrolled during active disease.

In nucleotides, the CDR3 is TGTGCCAGCAGTCCCCGGGGAGGGATTCGCGAGCAGTACTTC. This translates into CASSPRGGIREQYF. The V call is TRBV6-6, the J call TRBJ2-7, with 7 nucleotides matching TRBD2. Germline CDR1 and CDR2: MNHNY and SVGAGI (reference sequence). V gave up 5 bases and J gave up 6 bases; unmatched junction bases: 10. There are 14 residues in the CDR3.

The chain links TRBV7-2 to TRBJ2-2; 9 nucleotides match TRBD2. This CDR3 has 16 amino acids. Germline CDR1 and CDR2: SGHTA and FQGNSA. V shed 4 bases, J shed 6 bases, and the junction held 9 bases outside the gene matches. This chain's CDR3 is CASSSQAGGPAGELFF. The DNA of the CDR3 is TGTGCCAGCAGCTCCCAGGCGGGAGGGCCCGCCGGGGAGCTGTTTTTT.

The rearrangement joins TRBV5-1 to TRBJ1-2, with TRBD1 as a possible D gene (6 bases). From germline, CDR1 is SGHRS and CDR2 YFSETQ. The V end was cut by 8 bases, the J end by 0 bases, with 11 bases between. The CDR3 is 13 residues long. The CDR3 loop is CASRTAPNYGYTF. The CDR3 DNA sequence: TGCGCCAGTAGGACAGCGCCTAACTATGGCTACACCTTC.

The chain links TRBV6-5 to TRBJ2-1; 9 bases are a match to TRBD2. CDR1 is MNHEY and CDR2 is SVGAGI in the germline V gene. V shed 6 bases, J shed 1 base, and the junction held 4 bases outside the gene matches. This CDR3 has 15 residues. CDR3 nucleotide sequence: TGTGCCAGCAGGCGGGAGGGCCTTTCCTACAATGAGCAGTTCTTC. Translating it yields CASRREGLSYNEQFF.

V usage is TRBV7-9 and J usage is TRBJ2-7, with a weak D call TRBD1 (5 bases). Germline V gene data show CDR1 as SEHNR and CDR2 as FQNEAQ (reference sequence). This CDR3 has 14 residues. The V gene lost 5 bases and the J gene lost 2 bases, with 13 bases spanning the gap. CDR3 DNA sequence: TGTGCCAGCAGCCAACGACAGCGCCCCTACGAGCAGTACTTC. Protein: CASSQRQRPYEQYF.

The CDR3 region has the DNA TGTGCCAGCAGCAAACTAGCGGTCGAGCAGTACTTC. The encoded protein is CASSKLAVEQYF. The genes are TRBV7-9 and TRBJ2-7, with 8 bases fitting TRBD2. Germline CDR1 SEHNR, CDR2 FQNEAQ (reference sequence). The length of the CDR3 is 12 residues. Trimming took 5 bases from V and 6 from J; bases not matched to a gene: 3.